This T cell receptor beta chain was profiled in a study of T-cell reconstitution after alpha-beta-depleted transplantation in children. The study's findings and limits: Surviving recipient T cells and thymic progenitors accounted for the high day-60 TCRbeta diversity observed in some patients. By about two months after transplant, alpha-beta T cells reportedly arose from several hundred graft clones that had expanded.

The germline gives CDR1 SGHTA, CDR2 FQGNSA. With 5 bases removed from V and 0 bases from J, the gap between germline ends came to 10 bases. The length of the CDR3 is 15 residues. Unique molecular identifiers tagged the TCRbeta library. Using its own MiXCR run on the PCR reads, TCRdb lists one record per CDR3 protein. The sample lists 700,000 to 950,000 distinct CDR3 sequences; roughly 15% were seen once. This clonotype was counted at least ten times. Its antigen is undetermined. The source was PBMCs, mostly from graft donor cells, collected 360 days after TCRalphabeta/CD19-depleted stem cell transplant. This receptor was obtained from a male patient younger than 18 who had a stem cell transplant for acute lymphoblastic leukemia, so the T cells may come from the graft donor. The chain employs TRBV7-2 and TRBJ2-2; D call uncertain. The CDR3 reads CASSPNNANTGELFF. CDR3 in DNA: TGTGCCAGCAGCCCGAATAACGCGAACACCGGGGAGCTGTTTTTT. Filled out from reference TRBV7-2 and TRBJ2-2, the complete variable domain reads GAGVSQSPSNKVTEKGKDVELRCDPISGHTALYWYRQSLGQGLEFLIYFQGNSAPDKSGLPSDRFSAERTGGSVSTLTIQRTQQEDSAVYLCASSPNNANTGELFFGEGSRLTVL.